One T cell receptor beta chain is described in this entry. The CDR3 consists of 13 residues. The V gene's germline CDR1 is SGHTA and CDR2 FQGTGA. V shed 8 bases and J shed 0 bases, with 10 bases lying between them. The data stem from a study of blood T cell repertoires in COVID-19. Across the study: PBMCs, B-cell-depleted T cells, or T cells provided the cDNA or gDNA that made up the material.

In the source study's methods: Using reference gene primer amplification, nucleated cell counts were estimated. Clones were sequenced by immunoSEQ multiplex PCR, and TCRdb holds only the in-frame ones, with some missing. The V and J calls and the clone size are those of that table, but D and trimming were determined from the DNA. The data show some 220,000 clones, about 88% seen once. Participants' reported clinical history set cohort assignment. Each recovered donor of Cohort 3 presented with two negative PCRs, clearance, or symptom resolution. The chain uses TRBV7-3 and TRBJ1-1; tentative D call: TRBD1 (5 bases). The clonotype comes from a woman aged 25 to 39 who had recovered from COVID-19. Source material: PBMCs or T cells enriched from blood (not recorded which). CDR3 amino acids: CASATGMNTEAFF. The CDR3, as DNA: TGTGCCAGCGCTACAGGAATGAACACTGAAGCTTTCTTT.